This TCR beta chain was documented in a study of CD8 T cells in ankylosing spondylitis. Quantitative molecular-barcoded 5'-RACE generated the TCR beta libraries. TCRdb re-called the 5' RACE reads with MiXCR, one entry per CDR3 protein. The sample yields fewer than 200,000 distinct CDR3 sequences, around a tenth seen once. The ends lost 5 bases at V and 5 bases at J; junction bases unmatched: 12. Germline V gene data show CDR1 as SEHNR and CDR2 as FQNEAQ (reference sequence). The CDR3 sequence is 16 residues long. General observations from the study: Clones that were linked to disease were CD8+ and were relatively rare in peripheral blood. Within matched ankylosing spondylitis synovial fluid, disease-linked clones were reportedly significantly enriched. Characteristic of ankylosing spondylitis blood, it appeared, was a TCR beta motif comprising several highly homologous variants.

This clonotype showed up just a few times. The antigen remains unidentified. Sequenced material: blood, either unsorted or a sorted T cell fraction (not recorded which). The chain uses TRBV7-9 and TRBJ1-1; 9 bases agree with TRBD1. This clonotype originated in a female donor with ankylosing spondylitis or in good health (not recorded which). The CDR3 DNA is TGTGCCAGCAGCGTTCCCGGGACAGGGTACGGTACTGAAGCTTTCTTT. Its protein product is CASSVPGTGYGTEAFF.